A selection of T cell receptor beta chains follows, all from one sample in a study of cytomegalovirus exposure and HLA in healthy donors. Only in-frame clones appear in the TCRdb table, and some are missing; sequencing was by immunoSEQ multiplex PCR. Found here are some 150,000 clones, under 90% of them singletons; the top ten hold less than 2%. The sequenced sample was PBMCs. The receptors come from a male donor in good health and CMV-seronegative. Both conserved end residues are part of each CDR3. D genes are given only for firm matches. A row's size may be missing; if present it is once, few, many or a size class.

CDR3 DNA: TGTGCCAGCAGTCGGGGGGGGGATCAAGAGACCCAGTACTTC; CDR3 protein: CASSRGGDQETQYF; clone size: .; CDR3 length: 14; D gene: TRBD2; V gene: TRBV28; J gene: TRBJ2-5
CDR3 DNA: TGTGCCAGCAGCGCCCGGGACAGGGGACGCGAGCAGTTCTTC; CDR3 protein: CASSARDRGREQFF; clone size: .; CDR3 length: 14; D gene: TRBD1; V gene: TRBV6-4; J gene: TRBJ2-1
CDR3 DNA: TGTGCCAGCTCACCAATAGAGGCAGGCCCCCGGGGAACTGAAGCTTTCTTT; CDR3 protein: CASSPIEAGPRGTEAFF; clone size: .; CDR3 length: 17; D gene: .; V gene: TRBV18; J gene: TRBJ1-1
CDR3 DNA: TGTGCCAGAAGCTCGCGGACTGGTCTTTCTGACAATGAGCAGTTCTTC; CDR3 protein: CARSSRTGLSDNEQFF; clone size: .; CDR3 length: 16; D gene: .; V gene: TRBV5-3; J gene: TRBJ2-1
CDR3 DNA: TGTGCCAGCAGCGAAACAGGGCGAGGTAACACCGGGGAGCTGTTTTTT; CDR3 protein: CASSETGRGNTGELFF; clone size: .; CDR3 length: 16; D gene: .; V gene: TRBV9; J gene: TRBJ2-2
CDR3 DNA: TGTGCCAGCAGAGGGGCGAACACGGATACGCAGTATTTT; CDR3 protein: CASRGANTDTQYF; clone size: .; CDR3 length: 13; D gene: .; V gene: TRBV13; J gene: TRBJ2-3
CDR3 DNA: TGCAGCGTTGGAGGGGGTTCGTGGAACATTCAGTACTTC; CDR3 protein: CSVGGGSWNIQYF; clone size: .; CDR3 length: 13; D gene: .; V gene: TRBV29-1; J gene: TRBJ2-4
CDR3 DNA: TGTGCCACCAGCGAAGGGGACAGGGACTACGAGCAGTACTTC; CDR3 protein: CATSEGDRDYEQYF; clone size: .; CDR3 length: 14; D gene: TRBD1; V gene: TRBV15; J gene: TRBJ2-7
CDR3 DNA: TGCGCCAGCAGCCCCGGGACAGGGGTCTCACCCCTCCACTTT; CDR3 protein: CASSPGTGVSPLHF; clone size: .; CDR3 length: 14; D gene: TRBD1; V gene: TRBV5-1; J gene: TRBJ1-6
CDR3 DNA: TGTGCCAGCACAGGGGGCGCAGATTCACCCCTCCACTTT; CDR3 protein: CASTGGADSPLHF; clone size: .; CDR3 length: 13; D gene: TRBD1; V gene: TRBV27; J gene: TRBJ1-6
CDR3 DNA: TGTGCCAGCAGCGTCCAGGGACAAGAGACCCAGTACTTC; CDR3 protein: CASSVQGQETQYF; clone size: .; CDR3 length: 13; D gene: .; V gene: TRBV9; J gene: TRBJ2-5
CDR3 DNA: TGTGCCAGCAGCTCCTTAGACAGGCCCACCGGGGAGCTGTTTTTT; CDR3 protein: CASSSLDRPTGELFF; clone size: few; CDR3 length: 15; D gene: .; V gene: TRBV13; J gene: TRBJ2-2
CDR3 DNA: TGTGCCAGCAAGACAGCTAACTATGGCTACACCTTC; CDR3 protein: CASKTANYGYTF; clone size: .; CDR3 length: 12; D gene: .; V gene: TRBV28; J gene: TRBJ1-2
CDR3 DNA: TGTGCCAGCAGCTTTAGCGGGGGCTATGGCTACACCTTC; CDR3 protein: CASSFSGGYGYTF; clone size: .; CDR3 length: 13; D gene: .; V gene: TRBV11-3; J gene: TRBJ1-2
CDR3 DNA: TGTGCCAGCAGCGACTCCGGGACTCTGATGTGTTGCACCGGGGAGCTGTTTTTT; CDR3 protein: CASSDSGTLMCCTGELFF; clone size: .; CDR3 length: 18; D gene: .; V gene: TRBV21-1; J gene: TRBJ2-2
CDR3 DNA: TGCGCCAGCAGCCATACTACAGGGCCCCAAGAGACCCAGTACTTC; CDR3 protein: CASSHTTGPQETQYF; clone size: once; CDR3 length: 15; D gene: .; V gene: TRBV5-1; J gene: TRBJ2-5
CDR3 DNA: TGTGCCAGCAGCCCGAGGGCGGGGGACTATAACTATGGCTACACCTTC; CDR3 protein: CASSPRAGDYNYGYTF; clone size: .; CDR3 length: 16; D gene: .; V gene: TRBV7-3; J gene: TRBJ1-2
CDR3 DNA: TGTGCTAGTGGTCACAGGCCCCTTGGCCAGCCCTCCACCGGGGAGCTGTTTTTT; CDR3 protein: CASGHRPLGQPSTGELFF; clone size: .; CDR3 length: 18; D gene: .; V gene: TRBV12-5; J gene: TRBJ2-2
CDR3 DNA: TGTGCCAGCGGCCCTTCGACAGGGGCCTACGAGCAGTACTTC; CDR3 protein: CASGPSTGAYEQYF; clone size: .; CDR3 length: 14; D gene: TRBD1; V gene: TRBV5-6; J gene: TRBJ2-7
CDR3 DNA: TGCGCCAGCAGCTTACAGGGTTATACAGATACGCAGTATTTT; CDR3 protein: CASSLQGYTDTQYF; clone size: .; CDR3 length: 14; D gene: .; V gene: TRBV5-1; J gene: TRBJ2-3
CDR3 DNA: TGCGCCAGCAGTACTGACTCTTACGAGCAGTACTTC; CDR3 protein: CASSTDSYEQYF; clone size: .; CDR3 length: 12; D gene: .; V gene: TRBV5-1; J gene: TRBJ2-7
CDR3 DNA: TGTGCCAGCAGCCGGGACGGGACACCCCCCGGGGAGCTGTTTTTT; CDR3 protein: CASSRDGTPPGELFF; clone size: .; CDR3 length: 15; D gene: .; V gene: TRBV7-2; J gene: TRBJ2-2
CDR3 DNA: TGTGCCAGTAGCCCGGGACATAGCTACGAGCAGTACTTC; CDR3 protein: CASSPGHSYEQYF; clone size: .; CDR3 length: 13; D gene: .; V gene: TRBV19; J gene: TRBJ2-7
CDR3 DNA: TGTGCCAGTAGTATCTTCATGAGGGACACTGAAGCTTTCTTT; CDR3 protein: CASSIFMRDTEAFF; clone size: .; CDR3 length: 14; D gene: .; V gene: TRBV19; J gene: TRBJ1-1
CDR3 DNA: TGCGCCAGCAGCCCGGGACAGGGAGACTATGGCTACACCTTC; CDR3 protein: CASSPGQGDYGYTF; clone size: few; CDR3 length: 14; D gene: TRBD1; V gene: TRBV4-1; J gene: TRBJ1-2
CDR3 DNA: TGCGCCAGCAGCAGTAGCGGTAGCTCCTACGAGCAGTACTTC; CDR3 protein: CASSSSGSSYEQYF; clone size: few; CDR3 length: 14; D gene: .; V gene: TRBV5-1; J gene: TRBJ2-7
CDR3 DNA: TGCGCCAGCAGCAGGCCGGGACTAGCCTACGCGCAGTTCTTC; CDR3 protein: CASSRPGLAYAQFF; clone size: .; CDR3 length: 14; D gene: TRBD2; V gene: TRBV5-1; J gene: TRBJ2-1
CDR3 DNA: .; CDR3 protein: CASSFAQGSIVF; clone size: .; CDR3 length: 12; D gene: .; V gene: TRBV7-6; J gene: TRBJ2-7
CDR3 DNA: TGTGCCAGCAGCTTAGGCCCAGGGCTAAACATTCAGTACTTC; CDR3 protein: CASSLGPGLNIQYF; clone size: .; CDR3 length: 14; D gene: .; V gene: TRBV11-2; J gene: TRBJ2-4
CDR3 DNA: TGTGCCACCAGCAGCCAACCGGGACAGGGGGAAGAAGAGACCCAGTACTTC; CDR3 protein: CATSSQPGQGEEETQYF; clone size: .; CDR3 length: 17; D gene: TRBD1; V gene: TRBV15; J gene: TRBJ2-5
CDR3 DNA: TGTGCCAGTAGAGGGACAGGGGGGGGTCAGCCCCAGCATTTT; CDR3 protein: CASRGTGGGQPQHF; clone size: .; CDR3 length: 14; D gene: TRBD1; V gene: TRBV19; J gene: TRBJ1-5
CDR3 DNA: TGTGCCACCAGCAGAGCGGGAGACAGGGGATACACTGAAGCTTTCTTT; CDR3 protein: CATSRAGDRGYTEAFF; clone size: .; CDR3 length: 16; D gene: TRBD1; V gene: TRBV15; J gene: TRBJ1-1
CDR3 DNA: TGTGCCAGCATGGGGGGGGGCCTTACCGGGGAGCTGTTTTTT; CDR3 protein: CASMGGGLTGELFF; clone size: .; CDR3 length: 14; D gene: .; V gene: TRBV2; J gene: TRBJ2-2
CDR3 DNA: TGTGCCAGCAGCTCCCCGGGACAGATTTACGAGCAGTACTTC; CDR3 protein: CASSSPGQIYEQYF; clone size: .; CDR3 length: 14; D gene: TRBD1; V gene: TRBV7-8; J gene: TRBJ2-7
CDR3 DNA: TGCGCCAGCAGTGTGCGTGATGAGCAGTTCTTC; CDR3 protein: CASSVRDEQFF; clone size: .; CDR3 length: 11; D gene: .; V gene: TRBV10-2; J gene: TRBJ2-1
CDR3 DNA: TGTGCCAGCTCAACGGTGGACAGGGGAGGGACCCAGTACTTC; CDR3 protein: CASSTVDRGGTQYF; clone size: .; CDR3 length: 14; D gene: TRBD1; V gene: TRBV18; J gene: TRBJ2-5
CDR3 DNA: TGTGCCAGCAGTTTCGGGACAGGTACTTCTTCACCCCTCCACTTT; CDR3 protein: CASSFGTGTSSPLHF; clone size: .; CDR3 length: 15; D gene: TRBD1; V gene: TRBV6-5; J gene: TRBJ1-6
CDR3 DNA: TGCAGCGTGGGGGAAGGGGGCGACGAGACCCAGTACTTC; CDR3 protein: CSVGEGGDETQYF; clone size: .; CDR3 length: 13; D gene: TRBD1; V gene: TRBV29-1; J gene: TRBJ2-5
CDR3 DNA: TGTGCCAGCTCACCCGCCGGGACAGGGTTGAGTAACTATGGCTACACCTTC; CDR3 protein: CASSPAGTGLSNYGYTF; clone size: .; CDR3 length: 17; D gene: TRBD1; V gene: TRBV18; J gene: TRBJ1-2
CDR3 DNA: TGTGCCAGCAGTGAGTCGGACAATGAGCAGTTCTTC; CDR3 protein: CASSESDNEQFF; clone size: .; CDR3 length: 12; D gene: .; V gene: TRBV2; J gene: TRBJ2-1
CDR3 DNA: TGTGCCAGCAGCTTACGAGAGCGGGATACGCAGTATTTT; CDR3 protein: CASSLRERDTQYF; clone size: .; CDR3 length: 13; D gene: .; V gene: TRBV7-3; J gene: TRBJ2-3
CDR3 DNA: TGTGCCAGCAGCATGACAGGGTCGGGTAATGAAAAACTGTTTTTT; CDR3 protein: CASSMTGSGNEKLFF; clone size: .; CDR3 length: 15; D gene: TRBD1; V gene: TRBV7-9; J gene: TRBJ1-4
CDR3 DNA: TGTGCCAGCAGCCAAGTTGGAGGGACAGGGGGTGGGGAGCAGTACTTC; CDR3 protein: CASSQVGGTGGGEQYF; clone size: .; CDR3 length: 16; D gene: TRBD1; V gene: TRBV4-2; J gene: TRBJ2-7
CDR3 DNA: TGTGCCAGCAGCTTGACAGGGGGATCTCGGTATGGCTACACCTTC; CDR3 protein: CASSLTGGSRYGYTF; clone size: .; CDR3 length: 15; D gene: TRBD1; V gene: TRBV7-3; J gene: TRBJ1-2
CDR3 DNA: TGTGCCAGCAGCTTGGGACTAGCTCACACAGATACGCAGTATTTT; CDR3 protein: CASSLGLAHTDTQYF; clone size: .; CDR3 length: 15; D gene: TRBD2; V gene: TRBV7-3; J gene: TRBJ2-3
CDR3 DNA: TGTGCCAGCAGCTTAGGAGCTAGCGGAAAAGAGACCCAGTACTTC; CDR3 protein: CASSLGASGKETQYF; clone size: once; CDR3 length: 15; D gene: TRBD2; V gene: TRBV11-3; J gene: TRBJ2-5
CDR3 DNA: TGTGCCAGCAGCGTAGAGGCGGGGGCACCCCCCGAGCAGTACTTC; CDR3 protein: CASSVEAGAPPEQYF; clone size: .; CDR3 length: 15; D gene: .; V gene: TRBV9; J gene: TRBJ2-7
CDR3 DNA: TGTGCCAGCAGCGCAAAGGACTCTGAAGCTTTCTTT; CDR3 protein: CASSAKDSEAFF; clone size: .; CDR3 length: 12; D gene: .; V gene: TRBV9; J gene: TRBJ1-1
CDR3 DNA: TGTGCCAGCAGCTTGGGCCTACACGAAGCGGACTATGGCTACACCTTC; CDR3 protein: CASSLGLHEADYGYTF; clone size: .; CDR3 length: 16; D gene: .; V gene: TRBV5-6; J gene: TRBJ1-2
CDR3 DNA: TGTGCCAGTAGTATCTCTGAGGGGGGGATCACCTTC; CDR3 protein: CASSISEGGITF; clone size: .; CDR3 length: 12; D gene: .; V gene: TRBV19; J gene: TRBJ1-2
CDR3 DNA: TGTGCCAGCTCAGGACAGGGGGCCCAGCCCCAGCATTTT; CDR3 protein: CASSGQGAQPQHF; clone size: .; CDR3 length: 13; D gene: TRBD1; V gene: TRBV18; J gene: TRBJ1-5
CDR3 DNA: TGTGCCAGCTCACCCCCGACAGGCCGCGGGGAGCTGTTTTTT; CDR3 protein: CASSPPTGRGELFF; clone size: .; CDR3 length: 14; D gene: .; V gene: TRBV18; J gene: TRBJ2-2